This T cell receptor (beta chain) was sequenced in a study of cytomegalovirus exposure and HLA in healthy donors. The PCR ran on 60 Vbeta and 13 Jbeta primers. Clones were sequenced by immunoSEQ multiplex PCR, and TCRdb holds only the in-frame ones, with some missing. The table records some 140,000 clones, around two thirds of them present only once. Ends included, the CDR3 has 16 residues. Remarks on this clone: Its antigen remains unidentified. The DNA is omitted, as the CDR3 cannot be located on it reliably, and the CDR3 follows TCRdb's listing.

Findings and limits, study-wide: A later analysis reportedly found that, within productive TCRs, an Asian-associated ancestry cluster had fewer N-insertions than the mean observed across the approximately 700 donors.

This chain connects TRBV7-5 to TRBJ2-2; no DNA check was done on the table's D call, TRBD2. TRBV7-5 is recorded as a pseudogene. This TCR was recovered from a man between 18 and 29 years old in good health and CMV-seropositive. Material for sequencing was PBMCs. The CDR3 sequence: CARRCLVAGGTGELFF.